The rows below give T cell receptor beta chains drawn from one sample of a study of cytomegalovirus exposure and HLA in healthy donors. Profiled with immunoSEQ multiplex PCR; TCRdb holds only in-frame clones, not every one. The sample lists 100,000 to 150,000 clones; 70% to 85% were seen once. The source material was PBMCs. The receptors come from a woman aged 45-65 years in good health and CMV-seronegative. Both conserved end residues are part of each CDR3. D genes are given only for firm matches. Only part of the rows carry a size: once, few, many, or a class if the clone is expanded.

D gene	clone size	V gene	J gene	CDR3 DNA	CDR3 protein
-	few	TRBV5-1	TRBJ2-5	TGCGCCAGCAGCTCGACTAGGGAGACCCAGTACTTC	CASSSTRETQYF
-	-	TRBV28	TRBJ1-5	TGTGCCAGCTCGTGGATATTCAGGGGTGCTCAGCCCCAGCATTTT	CASSWIFRGAQPQHF
-	-	TRBV29-1	TRBJ2-7	TGCAGCGTTGTGGGAGGTCGGAAAAGCTCCTACGAGCAGTACTTC	CSVVGGRKSSYEQYF
TRBD2	once	TRBV7-6	TRBJ2-7	TGTGCCAGCAGCTTAGGGGGAGGCGGGAGCGACGCCTACGAGCAGTACTTC	CASSLGGGGSDAYEQYF
TRBD2	-	TRBV4-1	TRBJ2-1	TGCGCCAGCAGCCCTGGCGGCTTTACTAGCGGGAGGTCAAATGAGCAGTTCTTC	CASSPGGFTSGRSNEQFF
TRBD1	-	TRBV19	TRBJ1-5	TGTGCCAGTATGGGGGTAGGGGGCGGTCAGCCCCAGCATTTT	CASMGVGGGQPQHF
-	-	TRBV9	TRBJ1-1	TGTGCCAGCAGCGCACAGGGCGCTGAAGCTTTCTTT	CASSAQGAEAFF
-	few	TRBV4-3	TRBJ2-7	TGCGCCAGCAGCCAAGTCTCAGCGGGCGAGCAGTACTTC	CASSQVSAGEQYF
-	-	TRBV6-5	TRBJ2-7	TGTGCCAGCATGGGGGCCGGGACAACTTCCTACGAGCAGTACTTC	CASMGAGTTSYEQYF
TRBD1	-	TRBV11-2	TRBJ2-5	TGTGCCAGCAGCTCCCTAGGGACAGGGACCCAGTACTTC	CASSSLGTGTQYF
TRBD2	-	TRBV9	TRBJ2-3	TGTGCCAGCAGCGCCCTGGGACTAGTCACAGATACGCAGTATTTT	CASSALGLVTDTQYF
-	-	TRBV28	TRBJ1-5	TGTGCCAGCAGAAGGGGCATTAATCAGCCCCAGCATTTT	CASRRGINQPQHF
TRBD1	-	TRBV13	TRBJ2-4	TGTGCCAGCACCAGACAGGGTCACATTCAGTACTTC	CASTRQGHIQYF
-	-	TRBV7-9	TRBJ2-7	TGTGCCAGCAGTCCGGAGGGGTCCTACGAGCAGTACTTC	CASSPEGSYEQYF